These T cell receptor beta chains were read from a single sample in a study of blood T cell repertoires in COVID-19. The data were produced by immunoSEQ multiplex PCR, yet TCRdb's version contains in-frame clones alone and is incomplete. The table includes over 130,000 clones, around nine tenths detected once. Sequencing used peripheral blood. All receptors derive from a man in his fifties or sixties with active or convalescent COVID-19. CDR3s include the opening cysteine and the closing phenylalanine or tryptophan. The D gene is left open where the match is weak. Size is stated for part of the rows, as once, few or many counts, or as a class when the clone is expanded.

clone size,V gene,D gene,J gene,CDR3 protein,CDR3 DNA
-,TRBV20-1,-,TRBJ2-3,CSAGQPDTQYF,TGCAGTGCCGGACAGCCAGATACGCAGTATTTT
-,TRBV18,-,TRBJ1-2,CASSLLEGHGYTF,TGTGCCAGCTCACTATTGGAGGGTCATGGCTACACCTTC
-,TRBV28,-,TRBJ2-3,CASSSFPRVDTQYF,TGTGCCAGCAGTTCCTTCCCCAGGGTAGATACGCAGTATTTT
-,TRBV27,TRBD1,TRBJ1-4,CASSLSNRGLNEKLFF,TGTGCCAGCAGTTTATCCAACAGGGGTCTAAATGAAAAACTGTTTTTT
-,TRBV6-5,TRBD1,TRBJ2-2,CASLTGGKGGELFF,TGTGCCAGTCTGACAGGGGGCAAGGGCGGGGAGCTGTTTTTT
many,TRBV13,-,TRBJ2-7,CASSIGKIYEQYF,TGTGCCAGCAGCATCGGGAAAATCTACGAGCAGTACTTC
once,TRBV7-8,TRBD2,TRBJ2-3,CASSLGYGGSTDTQYF,TGTGCCAGCAGCTTAGGTTACGGGGGGAGCACAGATACGCAGTATTTT
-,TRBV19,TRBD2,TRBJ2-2,CASSTWTSWAGELFF,TGTGCCAGTAGTACCTGGACTAGCTGGGCCGGGGAGCTGTTTTTT
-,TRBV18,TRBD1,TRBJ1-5,CASSGQDNQPQHF,TGTGCCAGCTCAGGACAGGACAATCAGCCCCAGCATTTT
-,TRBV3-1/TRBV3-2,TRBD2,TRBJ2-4,CASSQEGLAGVGKNIQYF,TGTGCCAGCAGCCAAGAAGGACTAGCGGGAGTGGGCAAAAACATTCAGTACTTC
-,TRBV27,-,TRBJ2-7,CASSSQLSSYEQYF,TGTGCCAGCAGTTCCCAGTTGTCCTCCTACGAGCAGTACTTC
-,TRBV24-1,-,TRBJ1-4,CATSAPASGGRQKLFF,TGTGCCACCAGTGCCCCTGCAAGCGGGGGTCGTCAAAAACTGTTTTTT
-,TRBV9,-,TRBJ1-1,CASSAGGTEAFF,TGTGCCAGCAGCGCGGGGGGGACTGAAGCTTTCTTT
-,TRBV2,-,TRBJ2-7,CASSEQGSSYEQYF,TGTGCCAGCAGTGAACAGGGGAGCTCCTACGAGCAGTACTTC
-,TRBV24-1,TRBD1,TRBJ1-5,CATSDPGQGAVQPQHF,TGTGCCACCAGTGACCCGGGACAGGGGGCCGTGCAGCCCCAGCATTTT
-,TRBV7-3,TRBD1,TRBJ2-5,CASSSSGQVRGETQYF,TGTGCCAGCAGCTCCTCGGGACAGGTCCGAGGGGAGACCCAGTACTTC
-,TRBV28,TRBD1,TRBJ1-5,CASRFVTGVNQPQHF,TGTGCCAGCAGATTCGTGACAGGGGTCAATCAGCCCCAGCATTTT
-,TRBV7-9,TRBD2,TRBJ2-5,CASSLPRAGGTETQYF,TGTGCCAGCAGCTTACCGCGAGCGGGAGGAACGGAGACCCAGTACTTC
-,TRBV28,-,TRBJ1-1,CASSLESINTQAFF,TGTGCCAGCAGTTTAGAATCAATTAACACCCAAGCTTTCTTT
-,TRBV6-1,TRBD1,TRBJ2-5,CASSVSQDRGVMAQYF,TGTGCCAGCAGTGTTTCCCAGGACAGGGGCGTAATGGCCCAGTACTTC
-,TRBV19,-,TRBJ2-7,CASRDSIEQYF,TGTGCCAGCCGTGACTCTATCGAGCAGTACTTC
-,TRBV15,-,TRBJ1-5,CATSNRQGQPQHF,TGTGCCACCAGCAACAGGCAGGGCCAGCCCCAGCATTTT
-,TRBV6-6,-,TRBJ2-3,CASSAVSSTDTQYF,TGTGCCAGCAGTGCAGTTTCCAGCACAGATACGCAGTATTTT
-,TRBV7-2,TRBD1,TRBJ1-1,CASSFGQGNTEAFF,TGTGCCAGCAGCTTCGGACAGGGGAACACTGAAGCTTTCTTT